The next 21 T cell receptor beta chains were all read from a single sample in a study of regulatory T cells in long-lasting Graves disease. This sample's time point: persistent/refractory GD, antithyroid drugs over 5 years with positive TRAb. RNA from PBMCs was the source of the TCR library. The TCR beta library used iRepertoire HTBI primers with Arm-PCR amplification of CDR3. MiXCR was run by TCRdb on the multiplex PCR reads, yielding one entry per CDR3 protein. The table lists some 470,000 distinct CDR3 sequences, about 22% of them singletons, with around 7% in the top ten. Here the sequenced sample was peripheral blood mononuclear cells (PBMCs), taken when the disease was refractory, from a patient treated with antithyroid drugs. The receptors were gathered from a female donor with Graves disease.

This clonotype showed up many times. The genes are TRBV11-3 and TRBJ2-7, with D perhaps TRBD2 (5 bases). CDR3 length: 14 residues. V shed 4 bases and J shed 3 bases, with 13 bases lying between them. The germline V gene encodes CDR1 SGHNT and CDR2 YENEEA. CDR3 sequence (DNA): TGTGCCAGCAGCTCGGGCGGACTCTTCTACGAGCAGTACTTC. It yields the protein CASSSGGLFYEQYF.

The V gene is TRBV4-1, the J gene TRBJ1-2; D unclear. With 0 bases removed from V and 4 bases from J, the gap between germline ends came to 9 bases. Germline-derived CDR1 and CDR2 are MGHRA and YSYEKL. The CDR3 loop spans 14 amino acids. In nucleotides, the CDR3 is TGCGCCAGCAGCCAAGATAGGACTTTCTATGGCTACACCTTC. Its protein is CASSQDRTFYGYTF.

The chain recombines TRBV20-1 with TRBJ1-5; 8 bases line up with TRBD1. Losses at the gene ends were 0 bases for V and 4 bases for J; bases not matched to a gene: 5. The germline gives CDR1 DFQATT, CDR2 SNEGSKA (reference sequence). This CDR3 comprises 15 residues. The CDR3 spells CSARDVQGANQPQHF. The CDR3 bases are TGCAGTGCTAGAGATGTTCAGGGGGCGAATCAGCCCCAGCATTTT.

The J gene is TRBJ2-2, the V gene TRBV2; D gene uncertain. This CDR3 region has 14 residues. Germline values: CDR1 SNHLY, CDR2 FYNNEI. The V and J ends lost 6 bases and 0 bases respectively, with 8 bases between them. The CDR3 DNA reads as TGTGCCAGCAGCAAGACTGCGAACACCGGGGAGCTGTTTTTT. Its translation is CASSKTANTGELFF.

Notes on this clonotype: One end of the junction varies from germline; a read error may be responsible. The chain joins TRBV2 to TRBJ1-2; D not resolved. Germline loops: CDR1 SNHLY, CDR2 FYNNEI. This CDR3 has 15 amino acids. The CDR3 loop reads CASSEQFEIRYGYAF. The CDR3 DNA follows: TGTGCCAGCAGTGAACAGTTTGAGATCCGCTATGGCTACGCCTTC.

This clonotype has just a few counts. V and J are TRBV20-1 and TRBJ1-6, with D possibly being TRBD1 (5 bases). Trimming cost V 3 bases and J 4 bases, with 13 bases left between them. The CDR3 runs to 15 residues. CDR1 DFQATT and CDR2 SNEGSKA come from the germline V gene (reference sequence). The CDR3 DNA reads TGCAGTGCTAGGGTGGGGCCTCGATATAATTCACCCCTCCACTTT. Its protein is CSARVGPRYNSPLHF.

This clonotype came up many times. The chain joins TRBV28 to TRBJ1-1, with D tentatively TRBD1 (5 bases). The V end lost 6 bases, the J end lost 10 bases, and 18 bases lay between the germline ends. The CDR3 runs to 13 residues. The germline gives CDR1 MDHEN, CDR2 SYDVKM. The CDR3 region is CASSPVGGGVAFF. CDR3 DNA sequence: TGTGCCAGCAGCCCCGTCGGGGGAGGGGTAGCTTTCTTT.

This clonotype was seen only a few times. CDR3 region: CASSLDGLREAFF. The CDR3 DNA sequence: TGTGCCAGCTCACTGGACGGCCTAAGGGAAGCTTTCTTT. V is TRBV18 and J is TRBJ1-1; no clear D. The germline V and J ends were trimmed by 4 bases and 8 bases, with 14 bases remaining between them. Germline CDR1 reads KGHSH; CDR2 reads LQKENI. The CDR3 spans 13 residues.

This chain connects TRBV6-4 to TRBJ1-5; D is perhaps TRBD1 (5 bases). V was shortened by 3 bases and J by 2 bases, with 17 bases between the two germline ends. The CDR3 extends over 17 amino acids. Germline lookup yields CDR1 MRHNA and CDR2 SNTAGT. The CDR3 DNA reads as TGTGCCAGCAGTGAACTGGGTTTCCAGGGCCGCAATCAGCCCCAGCATTTT. It codes for CASSELGFQGRNQPQHF.

This clonotype was found many times. This chain links TRBV12-3 or TRBV12-4 with TRBJ1-3; 7 nucleotides line up with TRBD1. The CDR3 spans 15 residues. The trim removed 7 bases at V and 0 bases at J, leaving 6 bases unmatched. CDR3 nucleotide sequence: TGTGCCAGCAACCAAGACAGGGCCTCTGGAAACACCATATATTTT. Protein: CASNQDRASGNTIYF.

This clonotype came up many times. The chain recombines TRBV12-3 or TRBV12-4 with TRBJ1-2; D uncertain. Deletions cut 4 bases from V and 0 bases from J, with 6 bases between. The CDR3 loop spans 13 amino acids. CDR3 nucleotides: TGTGCCAGCAGTTGGACCCCTAACTATGGCTACACCTTC. Encoded protein: CASSWTPNYGYTF.

This clonotype was counted a few times. V gene TRBV3-1 combines with J gene TRBJ1-2; perhaps TRBD1 as D (6 bases). The V end lost 0 bases, the J end lost 8 bases, and 16 bases lay between the germline ends. Germline V gene lookup returns CDR1 LGHDT and CDR2 YNNKEL (reference sequence). This CDR3 has 15 amino acids. The DNA of the CDR3 is TGTGCCAGCAGCCAAGAGGGGGCTTGGGGGGAAGGCTACACCTTC. This gives the protein CASSQEGAWGEGYTF.

This clonotype was detected many times. The chain links TRBV12-3 or TRBV12-4 to TRBJ1-2; the D gene is possibly TRBD1 (5 bases). V was cut by 6 bases and J by 1 base, with 12 bases left in between. This CDR3 region has 14 residues. The CDR3 loop reads CASSPGTYNYGYTF. In DNA form, the CDR3 reads TGTGCCAGCAGCCCCGGGACCTATAACTATGGCTACACCTTC.

The CDR3 DNA reads as TGTGCCAGCAGCGTAGACGAATCCTACGAGCAGTACTTC. It translates to CASSVDESYEQYF. The rearrangement links TRBV9 to TRBJ2-7, with D unresolved. The V and J ends lost 0 bases and 1 base respectively, with 5 bases between them. CDR3 size: 13 residues. Germline V CDR1 and CDR2: SGDLS, YYNGEE.

Here the CDR3 reads CASTRRGYGYTF. The CDR3 region has the DNA TGTGCCAGTACGCGCAGGGGCTATGGCTACACCTTC. This chain links TRBV19 with TRBJ1-2, with D possibly TRBD1 on 6 matching bases. The CDR3 is 12 amino acids. The ends were cut back, 7 bases at V and 4 bases at J, with 10 bases in the middle. CDR1 and CDR2 (germline): LNHDA, SQIVND (reference sequence).

The chain has TRBV10-3 and TRBJ2-7; 8 bases are a match to TRBD2. Trimming cost V 10 bases and J 4 bases; bases outside gene matches: 9. The length of the CDR3 is 13 residues. Germline CDR1 ENHRY, CDR2 SYGVKD. For the CDR3, the DNA is TGTGCCACCGTGAATAGCGGGGCATACGAGCAGTACTTC. Translating it yields CATVNSGAYEQYF.

The V gene is TRBV24-1, the J gene TRBJ2-5; no clear D gene. The CDR3 totals 15 residues. CDR1 is KGHDR, CDR2 SFDVKD, per germline. V was cut by 4 bases and J by 2 bases, with 13 bases left in between. The CDR3 reads CATSDQEPYQETQYF. The DNA for the CDR3 is TGTGCCACCAGTGACCAAGAACCTTATCAAGAGACCCAGTACTTC.

This clonotype was observed at least ten times. The chain is built from TRBV10-3 and TRBJ2-2, with D perhaps assigned TRBD1 or TRBD2 (5 bases each). The V gene lost 4 bases and the J gene lost 2 bases, with 14 bases spanning the gap. Looked up from germline, CDR1 is ENHRY and CDR2 is SYGVKD. The CDR3 runs 16 residues. Written as DNA, the CDR3 is TGTGCCATCAGTGCTCTCCGGGACGGAAACACCGGGGAGCTGTTTTTT. Translated, it gives CAISALRDGNTGELFF.

This clonotype occurred a few times. The chain links TRBV24-1 to TRBJ1-1; 7 positions match TRBD1. CDR3 size: 14 residues. Germline V gives CDR1 KGHDR, CDR2 SFDVKD. With V trimmed by 4 bases and J by 6 bases, 7 bases remained unmatched. The CDR3 DNA sequence: TGTGCCACCAGTGACGGTGGACAGGTTGCTGAAGCTTTCTTT. The encoded protein is CATSDGGQVAEAFF.

This clonotype occurred a few times. The J gene is TRBJ1-1, the V gene TRBV10-3; the D is unclear. CDR3 length: 15 residues. The germline V and J ends were trimmed by 0 bases and 3 bases, with 11 bases remaining between them. Germline V gives CDR1 ENHRY, CDR2 SYGVKD. CDR3 in DNA: TGTGCCATCAGTGAGTCGAATGGCGGATACACTGAAGCTTTCTTT. Translating it yields CAISESNGGYTEAFF.

This clonotype was detected ten times or more. V gene TRBV28 combines with J gene TRBJ1-2; TRBD1 might be the D (6 bases). The CDR3 extends over 12 amino acids. V lost 3 bases, J lost 8 bases, and 10 bases lay in between. Germline-derived CDR1 and CDR2 are MDHEN and SYDVKM. The CDR3 reads CASSFQGWGYTF. The DNA for the CDR3 is TGTGCCAGCAGTTTTCAGGGGTGGGGCTACACCTTC.